This T cell receptor (beta chain) came from a study of blood T cell repertoires in COVID-19. Overall study context: The analysed material was cDNA or gDNA that came from T cells, B-cell-depleted T cells, or PBMCs.

In the original workflow: Counts of nucleated cells, estimated from reference gene primer amplification, were obtained. Generated by immunoSEQ multiplex PCR, the TCRdb table keeps only in-frame clones and is missing some. V and J calls and clone size come straight from that table; D and trimming were deduced from the DNA. The sample consists of about 160,000 clones, approximately 86% of them appearing once. V shed 8 bases and J 2 bases; nucleotides not matched to a gene: 7. Per germline, CDR1 MNHEY and CDR2 SVGAGI. The CDR3 length is 14 residues. The chain is built from TRBV6-5 and TRBJ2-7; 9 bases agree with TRBD1. This TCR was sampled from a man aged 65 to 85 with acute or convalescent COVID-19. Material: peripheral blood. For the CDR3, the DNA is TGTGCCAGCCGGACAGGGGCGGTCACCTACGAGCAGTACTTC. This encodes CASRTGAVTYEQYF.